This T cell receptor (beta chain) was identified in a study of cytomegalovirus exposure and HLA in healthy donors. Study as a whole: In a later analysis, it was reported that the 120 validation repertoires had been produced on the same platform as the 666 repertoires belonging to the first cohort.

Here immunoSEQ multiplex PCR was the method, and the copy in TCRdb shows in-frame clones only, minus some. In the table there are some 200,000 clones, about 89% of which are singletons. Details on this clone: Its specificity is unknown.

Between the trimmed V and J ends, which lost 5 bases and 6 bases, there was a span of 22 bases. This CDR3 has 16 amino acids. Germline V gene sequence: CDR1 MNHEY, CDR2 SMNVEV (reference sequence). Regarding the study as a whole: The tendency of first-cohort TCR clusters to co-occur in the roughly 130 validation repertoires emerged from a later analysis. Associated with cytomegalovirus, according to the listing, were 150 to 200 TCR beta chains.

This receptor was obtained from a man aged 25-45 years in good health and CMV-seropositive. The gene calls are TRBV27 and TRBJ1-1; tentatively, D is TRBD1 (5 bases). Material for sequencing was PBMCs. For the CDR3, the DNA is TGTGCCAGCAGTCCCCACCCAGGGAAGGGATCGTCTGAAGCTTTCTTT. It encodes CASSPHPGKGSSEAFF.